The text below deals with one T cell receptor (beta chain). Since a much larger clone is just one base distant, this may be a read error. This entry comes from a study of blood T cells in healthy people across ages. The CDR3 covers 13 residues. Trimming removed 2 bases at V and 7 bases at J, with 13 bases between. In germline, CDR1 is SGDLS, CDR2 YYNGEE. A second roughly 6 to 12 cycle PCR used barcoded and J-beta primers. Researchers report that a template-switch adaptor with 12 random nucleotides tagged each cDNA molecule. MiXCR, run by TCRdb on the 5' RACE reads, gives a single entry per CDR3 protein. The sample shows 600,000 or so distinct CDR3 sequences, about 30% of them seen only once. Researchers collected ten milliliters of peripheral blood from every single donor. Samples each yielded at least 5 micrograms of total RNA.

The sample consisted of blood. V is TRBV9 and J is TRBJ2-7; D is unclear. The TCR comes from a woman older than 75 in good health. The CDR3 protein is CASSVVGNNEQYF. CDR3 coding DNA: TGTGCCAGCAGCGTGGTGGGGAACAATGAGCAGTACTTC.